The 30 T cell receptor beta chains listed next were all sequenced from one sample in a study of CD4+ T cells in melanoma. Sequenced by immunoSEQ multiplex PCR; TCRdb stores in-frame clones only, minus some. There are some 13,000 clones in the sample; 65% to 80% occur only once, and about 15% lies in the top ten. The sequencing input was cells from a culture (not recorded whether cultured in vitro). Receptors were obtained from a human donor with melanoma.

This clone was picked up a small number of times. J is TRBJ2-2 and V is TRBV5-1; D may be TRBD1 (6 bases). The CDR3 consists of 13 residues. Germline loops: CDR1 SGHRS, CDR2 YFSETQ. The germline V and J ends were trimmed by 3 bases and 6 bases, with 9 bases remaining between them. The CDR3 coding sequence is TGCGCCAGCAGCTGGGGGACATCCGGGGAGCTGTTTTTT. Protein sequence: CASSWGTSGELFF.

The gene calls are TRBV28 and TRBJ1-2; a possible D gene is TRBD1 (6 bases). The germline V gene encodes CDR1 MDHEN and CDR2 SYDVKM. The CDR3 sequence is 15 residues long. Between the trimmed V and J ends, which lost 7 bases and 0 bases, there was a span of 15 bases. CDR3 residues: CASTSPGHSNYGYTF. The CDR3 DNA follows: TGTGCCAGCACCTCACCGGGACACTCTAACTATGGCTACACCTTC.

The chain has TRBV10-3 and TRBJ2-7; possibly TRBD2 for D (7 bases). The length of the CDR3 is 15 residues. Germline V gene lookup returns CDR1 ENHRY and CDR2 SYGVKD. V lost 0 bases, J lost 1 base, and 10 bases lay in between. The CDR3 loop is CAISESGGASYEQYF. The CDR3 DNA reads as TGTGCCATCAGTGAGTCGGGGGGGGCATCCTACGAGCAGTACTTC.

Regarding this clone: Germline and junction disagree at one end, which may indicate a read error. V gene TRBV30 combines with J gene TRBJ2-3; 7 bases map to TRBD1. Germline lookup yields CDR1 GTSNPN and CDR2 SVGIG (reference sequence). This CDR3 contains 13 residues. The CDR3 region is CAWSSGQLTGPLF. For the CDR3, the DNA is TGTGCCTGGAGTTCGGGACAGTTGACGGGCCCTCTATTT.

The genes are TRBV10-1 and TRBJ2-3; 10 nucleotides line up with TRBD2. Germline V gene lookup returns CDR1 WNHNN and CDR2 SYGVQD (reference sequence). This CDR3 comprises 14 residues. V lost 4 bases, J lost 3 bases, and 1 base stayed unmatched. CDR3 amino acids: CASSVSGGTDTQYF. CDR3 coding DNA: TGCGCCAGCAGTGTTAGCGGGGGGACAGATACGCAGTATTTT.

The chain employs TRBV18 and TRBJ1-4, with a possible D match to TRBD1 (5 bases). This CDR3 has 15 amino acids. Germline-derived CDR1 and CDR2 are KGHSH and LQKENI. Trimming cost V 6 bases and J 2 bases, with 13 bases left between them. CDR3 region: CASSQNKGTNEKLFF. In nucleotides, the CDR3 is TGTGCCAGCTCCCAGAATAAGGGGACTAATGAAAAACTGTTTTTT.

The gene calls are TRBV7-9 and TRBJ2-1; D may be TRBD2 (7 bases). Germline lookup yields CDR1 SEHNR and CDR2 FQNEAQ (reference sequence). This CDR3 is 18 amino acids long. V shed 5 bases and J shed 4 bases, with 24 bases lying between them. CDR3 nucleotide sequence: TGTGCCAGCAGCCAAACTGGGCGGGGGCCTGGAGGTTACAATGAGCAGTTCTTC. Encoded protein: CASSQTGRGPGGYNEQFF.

This chain links TRBV6-6 with TRBJ1-1; no definite D call. Germline CDR1 is MNHNY and CDR2 is SVGAGI (reference sequence). Trimming took 6 bases from V and 6 from J, leaving 14 bases between them. The CDR3 runs to 13 residues. CDR3 protein: CASRSRDAAEAFF. In DNA form, the CDR3 reads TGTGCCAGCAGATCGAGGGATGCAGCTGAAGCTTTCTTT.

The CDR3 nucleotides are TGCGCCAGCAGCTTGATGTCGGGGGTCGCGGAGACCCAGTACTTC. This gives the protein CASSLMSGVAETQYF. V gene TRBV5-1 combines with J gene TRBJ2-5; tentatively, D is TRBD2 (6 bases). Trimming shortened V by 1 base and J by 5 bases, and 15 bases separated the two germline ends. The CDR3 runs 15 residues. Germline V lookup: CDR1 SGHRS, CDR2 YFSETQ. The variable domain in full, with the rest retrieved from reference TRBV5-1 and TRBJ2-5, is KAGVTQTPRYLIKTRGQQVTLSCSPISGHRSVSWYQQTPGQGLQFLFEYFSETQRNKGNFPGRFSGRQFSNSRSEMNVSTLELGDSALYLCASSLMSGVAETQYFGPGTRLLVL.

V is TRBV10-3 and J is TRBJ2-2; 7 positions match TRBD1. Per the germline V gene, CDR1 is ENHRY and CDR2 is SYGVKD. After removal of 5 bases from V and 2 bases from J, the junction contained 5 bases not matched to a gene. The CDR3 contains 15 residues. Here the CDR3 reads CAISRDSHNTGELFF. CDR3 nucleotide sequence: TGTGCCATCAGTCGGGACAGCCATAACACCGGGGAGCTGTTTTTT.

This rearrangement joins TRBV6-5 to TRBJ2-1, with D possibly matching TRBD2 (7 bases). Germline CDR1 reads MNHEY; CDR2 reads SVGAGI. The CDR3 is 14 residues long. Trimming cost V 6 bases and J 10 bases, with 19 bases left between them. CDR3 DNA: TGTGCCAGCAGCCCCCTTGGGGGGGCAATGGAGCAGTTCTTC. This translates into CASSPLGGAMEQFF.

The chain carries TRBV30 and TRBJ1-2; maybe TRBD1 (5 bases). Looked up from germline, CDR1 is GTSNPN and CDR2 is SVGIG (reference sequence). CDR3 size: 13 residues. Trimming pared 5 bases from V and 9 bases from J, leaving 19 bases between. The CDR3 DNA reads TGTGCCTGGTCTCAGGGACCGACGGTTAGCTACACCTTC. This encodes CAWSQGPTVSYTF.

CDR3 loop: CASSQDRRGAEQFF. The CDR3 nucleotides read TGCGCCAGCAGCCAAGATCGGCGGGGGGCTGAGCAGTTCTTC. This sequence joins TRBV4-1 and TRBJ2-1; 8 nucleotides match TRBD2. Germline CDR1 and CDR2: MGHRA and YSYEKL. The CDR3 consists of 14 residues. J lost 9 bases, V lost 0 bases, and 4 bases had no gene match.

The rearrangement uses TRBV14 and TRBJ2-3; D gene unclear. The germline V gene encodes CDR1 SGHDN and CDR2 FVKESK. The CDR3 consists of 12 residues. The V end was cut by 6 bases, the J end by 6 bases, with 10 bases between. This chain's CDR3 is CASSPTTDTQYF. The CDR3, as DNA: TGTGCCAGCAGTCCGACCACGGATACGCAGTATTTT.

The rearrangement links TRBV6-6 to TRBJ2-7; the D gene could be TRBD1 or TRBD2 (5 bases each). There are 13 residues in the CDR3. Trimming pared 5 bases from V and 7 bases from J, leaving 15 bases between. Germline V gene lookup returns CDR1 MNHNY and CDR2 SVGAGI (reference sequence). DNA for the CDR3: TGTGCCAGCAGTGGGACCCTTGATAGTGAGCAGTACTTC. It specifies CASSGTLDSEQYF.

This clone was seen a single time. The rearrangement links TRBV9 to TRBJ2-3; 12 bases agree with TRBD2. CDR1 and CDR2 from the germline V gene are SGDLS and YYNGEE. The length of the CDR3 is 16 residues. The V and J ends lost 3 bases and 1 base, in that order; junction bases with no gene match: 3. The CDR3 sequence: CASSDRLAGGTDTQYF. CDR3 sequence (DNA): TGTGCCAGCAGCGACCGACTAGCGGGGGGCACAGATACGCAGTATTTT.

The CDR3 nucleotides are TGTGCCATCAGCACAGGGGGCGAGGGGAACACTGAAGCTTTCTTT. The encoded protein is CAISTGGEGNTEAFF. The gene calls are TRBV10-3 and TRBJ1-1, with 9 bases aligning to TRBD1. The V segment lost 6 bases and the J segment 1 base; nucleotides outside the gene matches: 6. Germline V CDR1 and CDR2: ENHRY, SYGVKD. The CDR3 sequence is 15 residues long.

The chain has TRBV5-4 and TRBJ1-4, with D possibly matching TRBD1 (5 bases). In germline, CDR1 is SGHNT, CDR2 YYREEE (reference sequence). The V and J ends lost 2 bases and 5 bases respectively, with 13 bases between them. This CDR3 spans 15 amino acids. DNA for the CDR3: TGTGCCAGCAGCTTTAGGGGCAGGCCGAATGAAAAACTGTTTTTT. This gives the protein CASSFRGRPNEKLFF.

The genes are TRBV30 and TRBJ2-5; D may match TRBD1 or TRBD2 (5 bases each). V was cut by 8 bases and J by 4 bases, with 11 bases left in between. Per germline, CDR1 GTSNPN and CDR2 SVGIG (reference sequence). There are 11 residues in the CDR3. CDR3 nucleotides: TGTGCCAGGGGTGGAGGAGAGACCCAGTACTTC. It translates to CARGGGETQYF.

The chain uses TRBV19 and TRBJ2-1; the match to TRBD2 covers 9 bases. Germline V gives CDR1 LNHDA, CDR2 SQIVND (reference sequence). There are 13 residues in the CDR3. Trimming cost V 3 bases and J 13 bases; bases outside gene matches: 7. The CDR3 here is CASSINGRGGQFF. As DNA, the CDR3 is TGTGCCAGTAGTATCAATGGGCGGGGGGGCCAGTTCTTC.

V and J are TRBV4-1 and TRBJ1-1; TRBD1 might be the D (5 bases). The CDR3 has 16 residues. The V gene lost 0 bases and the J gene lost 1 base, with 12 bases spanning the gap. The germline CDR1 and CDR2 sequences are MGHRA and YSYEKL. The CDR3 loop reads CASSQDRGTRNTEAFF. The DNA of the CDR3 is TGCGCCAGCAGCCAAGATAGGGGAACCAGGAACACTGAAGCTTTCTTT.

The rearrangement uses TRBV4-1 and TRBJ1-1, with unresolved D. The CDR3 length is 18 residues. Germline lookup yields CDR1 MGHRA and CDR2 YSYEKL. V shed 1 base and J shed 1 base, with 19 bases lying between them. The CDR3 sequence: CASSQVVSALARNTEAFF. CDR3 DNA: TGCGCCAGCAGCCAAGTAGTGTCCGCCTTGGCCCGGAACACTGAAGCTTTCTTT.

This clone showed up just once. This chain joins TRBV19 and TRBJ2-2, with TRBD1 matching over 7 bases. This CDR3 is 15 amino acids long. Germline assignment: CDR1 LNHDA and CDR2 SQIVND (reference sequence). Losses at the gene ends were 6 bases for V and 4 bases for J; bases not matched to a gene: 8. CDR3 sequence reads: CASRLRDSFTGELFF. CDR3 in DNA: TGTGCCAGTAGACTCCGGGACAGCTTCACCGGGGAGCTGTTTTTT.

The rearrangement uses TRBV11-3 and TRBJ2-3; no clear D. The germline V and J ends were trimmed by 5 bases and 8 bases, with 14 bases remaining between them. Germline V gene lookup returns CDR1 SGHNT and CDR2 YENEEA. This CDR3 spans 13 amino acids. The CDR3 reads CASSARPRATQYF. The DNA for the CDR3 is TGTGCCAGCAGCGCGCGTCCCCGGGCTACGCAGTATTTT.

The chain carries TRBV7-3 and TRBJ1-6; no clear D gene. V was trimmed by 2 bases and J by 7 bases, leaving 6 bases between them. The CDR3 consists of 13 residues. Germline loops: CDR1 SGHTA, CDR2 FQGTGA. The CDR3: CASSLDRNSPLHF. As DNA, the CDR3 is TGTGCCAGCAGCTTAGACCGCAATTCACCCCTCCACTTT.

V gene TRBV6-5 combines with J gene TRBJ1-4, with a possible D match to TRBD1 (6 bases). The V end lost 5 bases, the J end lost 4 bases, and 11 bases lay between the germline ends. This CDR3 contains 14 residues. The germline CDR1 and CDR2 sequences are MNHEY and SVGAGI. The CDR3 sequence: CASSPGASNEKLFF. The CDR3 DNA follows: TGTGCCAGCAGTCCGGGGGCCAGTAATGAAAAACTGTTTTTT.

The V call is TRBV15, the J call TRBJ2-1; 11 bases align to TRBD2. This CDR3 is built from 17 residues. After removal of 3 bases from V and 5 bases from J, the junction contained 9 bases not matched to a gene. Germline assignment: CDR1 LNHNV and CDR2 YYDKDF (reference sequence). CDR3 DNA sequence: TGTGCCACCAGCAGCTTCACCGGGACTAGCGGAAACAATGAGCAGTTCTTC. It is translated as CATSSFTGTSGNNEQFF.

The chain links TRBV2 to TRBJ2-2; the D gene is possibly TRBD2 (5 bases). Germline lookup yields CDR1 SNHLY and CDR2 FYNNEI. CDR3 length: 17 residues. Trimming took 5 bases from V and 1 from J, leaving 17 bases between them. CDR3 nucleotides: TGTGCCAGCAGTCACCCCTCGGTAGCGCTGAACACCGGGGAGCTGTTTTTT. Its translation: CASSHPSVALNTGELFF.

The chain carries TRBV7-8 and TRBJ1-1, with D possibly matching TRBD1 (6 bases). The CDR3 runs to 13 residues. V lost 3 bases, J lost 5 bases, and 10 bases lay in between. Germline V gives CDR1 SGHVS, CDR2 FQNEAQ. The CDR3 DNA reads as TGTGCCAGCAGCTTTGGGGGGCGAACTGAAGCTTTCTTT. This codes for CASSFGGRTEAFF.

This sequence joins TRBV7-3 and TRBJ2-5; TRBD1 matches at 7 bases. J was trimmed by 4 bases and V by 5 bases; bases with no gene match: 4. This CDR3 region has 13 residues. Germline V gives CDR1 SGHTA, CDR2 FQGTGA. For the CDR3, the DNA is TGTGCCAGCAGCGCCTACAGGGGAGAGACCCAGTACTTC. This translates into CASSAYRGETQYF.